Listed below are T cell receptor beta chains from one sample, sequenced in a study of cytomegalovirus exposure and HLA in healthy donors. The assay was immunoSEQ multiplex PCR, and TCRdb's table has in-frame clones only and misses some. The repertoire holds 200,000 to 250,000 clones, with roughly 89% as singletons. The source material was PBMCs. These receptors were obtained from a woman under 30 in good health and CMV-seronegative. CDR3s include the opening cysteine and the closing phenylalanine or tryptophan. A D gene is named only where the DNA matches it firmly. Clone size is shown for a subset of rows, as once, few, many or a class of expanded clone.

. | TRBJ1-2 | . | TRBV5-1 | TGCGCCAGCAGCCCGACAGATTATGGCTACACCTTC | CASSPTDYGYTF
TRBD2 | TRBJ2-3 | . | TRBV11-2 | TGTGCCAGCAGCTTAGCACTAGCGGGAGGGAGCACAGATACGCAGTATTTT | CASSLALAGGSTDTQYF
TRBD1 | TRBJ1-5 | . | TRBV10-2 | TGCGCCAGCAGTGCTACAGGACAGGATCAGCCCCAGCATTTT | CASSATGQDQPQHF
. | TRBJ2-3 | . | TRBV6-4 | TGTGCCAGCAGTGACTCCGGTTTCACAGATACGCAGTATTTT | CASSDSGFTDTQYF
TRBD2 | TRBJ2-1 | once | TRBV7-7 | TGTGCCAGCAGCTCCGGCGGGGCGGGAGATCTCGGCAATGAGCAGTTCTTC | CASSSGGAGDLGNEQFF
TRBD1 | TRBJ2-7 | . | TRBV18 | TGTGCCAGCTCCAACAGGGGTGAAGAGCAGTACTTC | CASSNRGEEQYF
. | TRBJ2-7 | few | TRBV7-3 | TGTGCCAGCAGCCACGGACGGGGGACCCCCGGCGAGCAGTACTTC | CASSHGRGTPGEQYF
TRBD1 | TRBJ2-1 | . | TRBV4-2 | TGTGCCAGCAGCCAAGGCAAAGGGGGCGATCGGATATCCAATGAGCAGTTCTTC | CASSQGKGGDRISNEQFF
TRBD2 | TRBJ2-1 | . | TRBV18 | TGTGCCAGCTCAAGGGTGTCTAGCGGACATAACTCCTACAATGAGCAGTTCTTC | CASSRVSSGHNSYNEQFF
TRBD1 | TRBJ1-1 | . | TRBV4-3 | TGCGCCAGCAGCCAAAATAAAGGACAGGGGCTCAAGAACACTGAAGCTTTCTTT | CASSQNKGQGLKNTEAFF
. | TRBJ1-4 | . | TRBV4-1 | TGCGCCAGCAGCCAAGCGGGGAGAGTAGGAAAACTGTTTTTT | CASSQAGRVGKLFF
TRBD2 | TRBJ2-3 | . | TRBV6-5 | TGTGCCATCAGCGGGACTAGCGGGAGTTCGCAGTATTTT | CAISGTSGSSQYF
TRBD1 | TRBJ2-2 | . | TRBV30 | TGTGCCTGGAGTTCCGACAGGGGGAGGACCGGGGAGCTGTTTTTT | CAWSSDRGRTGELFF
. | TRBJ2-6 | once | TRBV7-2 | TGTGCCAGCAGCTATCTTTCGGTCTCTGGGGCCAACGTCCTGACTTTC | CASSYLSVSGANVLTF
TRBD1 | TRBJ2-3 | . | TRBV2 | TGTGCCAGCAGTACCCCGGGACAGGGGCGGCCAGATACGCAGTATTTT | CASSTPGQGRPDTQYF
. | TRBJ1-5 | . | TRBV10-3 | TGTGCCATCAGCCGGGAGCTCAATCAGCCCCAGCATTTT | CAISRELNQPQHF
. | TRBJ2-7 | . | TRBV19 | TGTGCCAGTAGTACGGCTAGCAGGTACGAGCAGTACTTC | CASSTASRYEQYF
. | TRBJ2-3 | . | TRBV5-1 | TGCGCCAGCAGCTTGCGGCCCTCCGGGAACACAGATACGCAGTATTTT | CASSLRPSGNTDTQYF
TRBD2 | TRBJ2-7 | . | TRBV4-1 | TGCGCCAGCAGCCAAGTAGGGCCAGCGGGGGGATTCTACGAGCAGTACTTC | CASSQVGPAGGFYEQYF
TRBD1 | TRBJ2-1 | . | TRBV5-8 | TGTGCCAGCAGCTGGACAGGGTATGAGCAGTTCTTC | CASSWTGYEQFF
. | TRBJ2-3 | . | TRBV9 | TGTGCCAGCAGCGTACTAGGACTCTCCACAGATACGCAGTATTTT | CASSVLGLSTDTQYF
. | TRBJ1-2 | . | TRBV19 | TGTGCCAGTTATCCACCCAAGACACGTACCAACTATGGCTACACCTTC | CASYPPKTRTNYGYTF
. | TRBJ2-1 | . | TRBV7-9 | TGTGCCAGCAGCCCGGGGATCCCCTACAATGAGCAGTTCTTC | CASSPGIPYNEQFF
TRBD2 | TRBJ2-1 | . | TRBV7-9 | TGTGCCAGCAGCGGGGGACTAGCGGGAAAGATGGGCGGTGAGCAGTTCTTC | CASSGGLAGKMGGEQFF
. | TRBJ2-5 | few | TRBV10-1 | TGCGCCAGCAGTGGATCCGGGAGTGGGCGAGAGACCCAGTACTTC | CASSGSGSGRETQYF
TRBD1 | TRBJ2-7 | . | TRBV6-5 | TGTGCCAGCAGTAGGACAGGGTTCGAGCAGTACTTC | CASSRTGFEQYF
. | TRBJ2-6 | . | TRBV2 | TGTGCCAGCAGTCCAGGGGTCGGGGTCCCATCTGGGGCCAACGTCCTGACTTTC | CASSPGVGVPSGANVLTF
. | TRBJ1-1 | . | TRBV7-2 | TGTGCCAGCAGCTTAGTCTTGGGGGGTGGGACTGAAGCTTTCTTT | CASSLVLGGGTEAFF
. | TRBJ2-5 | . | TRBV5-5 | TGTGCCAGCAGCCCCCTTACAGGGAAGCAGACCCAGTACTTC | CASSPLTGKQTQYF
TRBD1 | TRBJ1-3 | . | TRBV5-4 | TGTGCCAGCAGCTGGGGACAGGGTAGTGGAAACACCATATATTTT | CASSWGQGSGNTIYF
. | TRBJ2-2 | . | TRBV21-1 | TGTGCCAGCAGCAAAGAGGGGACAGGGAACACCGGGGAGCTGTTTTTT | CASSKEGTGNTGELFF
. | TRBJ1-5 | . | TRBV6-1 | TGTGCCAGCAGTGTAGAGGGCGCTTATCAGCCCCAGCATTTT | CASSVEGAYQPQHF
. | TRBJ2-7 | once | TRBV19 | TGTGCCAGTAGTAGGGCGCCGGGACTGGGAACCTACGAGCAGTACTTC | CASSRAPGLGTYEQYF
. | TRBJ1-5 | . | TRBV2 | TGTGCCAGTTCGTACCAGGAAAGAGGCAATCAGCCCCAGCATTTT | CASSYQERGNQPQHF
. | TRBJ1-2 | . | TRBV7-2 | TGTGCCAGCAGCTCCACATACTATGGCTACACCTTC | CASSSTYYGYTF
TRBD1 | TRBJ1-3 | . | TRBV7-2 | TGTGCCAGCAGCTTCCCGGGACAGAAATGGAACACCATATATTTT | CASSFPGQKWNTIYF
TRBD1 | TRBJ2-2 | . | TRBV7-9 | TGTGCCAGCAGCTCCCCTCTCACAGGGGGCGAATCCGGGGAGCTGTTTTTT | CASSSPLTGGESGELFF
. | TRBJ2-4 | . | TRBV10-2 | TGCGCCAGCAGTGAGTACCGGGGGGCCAAAAACATTCAGTACTTC | CASSEYRGAKNIQYF
TRBD1 | TRBJ1-1 | . | TRBV30 | TGTGCCTGGAGTGTTCAGGGGGAGAACACTGAAGCTTTCTTT | CAWSVQGENTEAFF